This T cell receptor beta chain appears in the sequencing data of a study of T cell responses to AZD1222 COVID-19 vaccine (dated by TCRdb to the early 2020s). General notes on the study: AZD1222 recipients with second doses at about 4 weeks or about 12 weeks were pooled, because spike-specific TCR depth and breadth did not differ between schedules. TCR sequencing covered 230 or so trial participants: 200 to 220 given two doses of AZD1222 and 26 given two doses of MenACWY control vaccine. Trial participants were enrolled by age into subgroups of 18-55, 56-69 and 70-plus years, and around 140, 26 and 57 TCR-sequenced participants, respectively, were included in these subgroups.

The time point label here, explained by the study, means: baseline before first vaccination. The vaccinee samples were drawn from two UK trials, COV001 and COV002, one of which was a single-blind randomized controlled phase 2/3 trial testing AZD1222 (ChAdOx1 nCoV-19) in healthy adults. For TCRbeta chain sequencing, PBMC samples were collected from trial participants at day 0 and at day 28 after the second dose. The CDR3 regions of human TCRbeta chains were analyzed by immunosequencing. As for the original processing: TCRs in the repertoires were matched against a reference library of SARS-CoV-2-specific TCRs that had been generated with the MIRA antigen-specificity platform. Breadth was defined as the fraction of unique TCRs that were SARS-CoV-2-associated, and depth was defined as the fraction of total T cells that were SARS-CoV-2-associated. Using the MIRA data, each spike-specific TCR was assigned both to the spike region to which the TCR was reactive and to a CD4 or CD8 class. Log10-transformed breadth and depth values were compared by one-way ANOVA with Sidak's multiple comparisons tests. What TCRdb holds here is the immuneACCESS table cut down to in-frame rearrangements. Part of the clones is not present; checked against another copy, under half of the missing clones reflect an unresolved V gene, and the others are unexplained. From that table come the V and J calls and clone size; the DNA was used to work out D and trimming. Within this sample are around 100,000 clones, with approximately 84% of them counted one time only. About 9% of the sample is in the top ten clones.

The germline V gene encodes CDR1 SGDLS and CDR2 YYNGEE. The CDR3 spans 15 residues, from the cysteine through the phenylalanine. Just CDR3 DNA is preserved here, 45 bases in frame from base 1. Compared with germline, V lacks 1 base and J lacks 2 bases; bases without a gene match: 6. Concerning this clone itself: Its antigen remains undetermined. One base away there is no much larger clone; base qualities are not given.

The full study reports these points: No day 14 peak-response samples were available, so repertoires were characterized only after the peak T cell response. Spike-specific TCR breadth and depth rose significantly after two AZD1222 doses compared with day 0 and with MenACWY recipients. The 56-69-year group was small, and its depth increase did not reach significance, likely because of low power. Reportedly, close to half of the unique spike-specific TCRs recognized epitopes lying outside the regions that are mutated in the B.1.351 and B.1.1.7 variants. Conclusions about previously exposed vaccinees were limited because only six or seven AZD1222 recipients were SARS-CoV-2 seropositive at baseline. Most participants were white British and females outnumbered males, and the authors suggested that clonal diversity may have been underestimated. The whole spike protein was spanned by vaccine-associated CD4 TCRs, and dominant responses were seen in regions 160-218 and 743-854.

This specimen was peripheral blood, taken on day 0 of AZD1222 vaccination. This TCR derives from an adult in good health. This chain joins TRBV9 to TRBJ2-7; 7 nucleotides in the junction match TRBD2. The DNA is as follows: TGTGCCAGCAGCGTAAGCGGGACGGCAACCTACGAGCAGTACTTC. It encodes CASSVSGTATYEQYF. Where the CDR3 stops, the reference TRBV9 and TRBJ2-7 genes take over; the full variable domain is DSGVTQTPKHLITATGQRVTLRCSPRSGDLSVYWYQQSLDQGLQFLIQYYNGEERAKGNILERFSAQQFPDLHSELNLSSLELGDSALYFCASSVSGTATYEQYFGPGTRLTVT.